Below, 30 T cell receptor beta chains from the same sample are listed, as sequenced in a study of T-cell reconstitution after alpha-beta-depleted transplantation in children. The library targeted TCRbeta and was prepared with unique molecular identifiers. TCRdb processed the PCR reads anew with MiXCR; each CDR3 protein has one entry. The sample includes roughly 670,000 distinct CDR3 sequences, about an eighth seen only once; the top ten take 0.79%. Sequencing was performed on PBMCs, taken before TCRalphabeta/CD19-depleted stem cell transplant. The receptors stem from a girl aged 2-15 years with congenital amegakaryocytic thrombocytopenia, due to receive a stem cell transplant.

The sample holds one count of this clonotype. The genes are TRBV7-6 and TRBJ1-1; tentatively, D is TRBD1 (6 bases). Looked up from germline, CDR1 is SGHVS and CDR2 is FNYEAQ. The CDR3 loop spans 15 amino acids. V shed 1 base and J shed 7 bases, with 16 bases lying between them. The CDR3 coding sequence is TGTGCCAGCAGCTTAGTTGACAGGATGGATGATGAAGCTTTCTTT. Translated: CASSLVDRMDDEAFF.

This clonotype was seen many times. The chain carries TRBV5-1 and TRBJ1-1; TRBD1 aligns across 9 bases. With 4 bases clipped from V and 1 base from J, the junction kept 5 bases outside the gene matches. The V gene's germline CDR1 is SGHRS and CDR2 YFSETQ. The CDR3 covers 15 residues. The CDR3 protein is CASSRQGDPNTEAFF. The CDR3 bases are TGCGCCAGCAGCCGACAGGGGGATCCGAACACTGAAGCTTTCTTT. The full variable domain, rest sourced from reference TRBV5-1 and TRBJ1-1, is KAGVTQTPRYLIKTRGQQVTLSCSPISGHRSVSWYQQTPGQGLQFLFEYFSETQRNKGNFPGRFSGRQFSNSRSEMNVSTLELGDSALYLCASSRQGDPNTEAFFGQGTRLTVV.

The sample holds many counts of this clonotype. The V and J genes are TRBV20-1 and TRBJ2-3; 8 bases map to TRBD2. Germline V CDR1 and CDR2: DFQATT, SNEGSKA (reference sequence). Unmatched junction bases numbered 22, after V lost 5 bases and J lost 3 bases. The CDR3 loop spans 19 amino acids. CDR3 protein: CSASERPFVVAGNTDTQYF. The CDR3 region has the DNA TGCAGTGCTTCCGAACGACCCTTCGTGGTAGCGGGGAATACAGATACGCAGTATTTT.

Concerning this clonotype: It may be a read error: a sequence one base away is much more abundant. The CDR3 spells CVSSFRISGDNQPQHF. The CDR3 DNA sequence: TGTGTCAGCAGTTTTAGGATCTCAGGAGACAATCAGCCCCAGCATTTT. The chain joins TRBV12-3 or TRBV12-4 to TRBJ1-5; D not certain. CDR3 length: 16 amino acids.

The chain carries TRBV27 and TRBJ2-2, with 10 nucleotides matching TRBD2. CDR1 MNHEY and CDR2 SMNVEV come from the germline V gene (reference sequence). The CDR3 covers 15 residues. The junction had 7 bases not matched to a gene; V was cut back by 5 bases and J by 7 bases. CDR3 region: CASSPGLALIGELFF. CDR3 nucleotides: TGTGCCAGCAGTCCGGGACTAGCGCTCATCGGGGAGCTGTTTTTT.

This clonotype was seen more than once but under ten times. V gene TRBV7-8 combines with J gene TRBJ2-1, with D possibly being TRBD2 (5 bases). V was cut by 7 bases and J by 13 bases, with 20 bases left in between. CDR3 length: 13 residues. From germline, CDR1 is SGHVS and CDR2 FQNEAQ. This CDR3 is CASTLEVGADQFF. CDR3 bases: TGTGCCAGCACCTTGGAGGTCGGAGCAGACCAGTTCTTC.

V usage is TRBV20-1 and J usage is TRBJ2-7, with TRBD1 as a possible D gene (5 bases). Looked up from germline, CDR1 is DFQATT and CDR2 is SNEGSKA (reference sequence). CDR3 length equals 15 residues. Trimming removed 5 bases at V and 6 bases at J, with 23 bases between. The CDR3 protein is CSAPRVGGWASEQYF. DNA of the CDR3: TGCAGTGCTCCCAGGGTGGGCGGCTGGGCATCCGAGCAGTACTTC.

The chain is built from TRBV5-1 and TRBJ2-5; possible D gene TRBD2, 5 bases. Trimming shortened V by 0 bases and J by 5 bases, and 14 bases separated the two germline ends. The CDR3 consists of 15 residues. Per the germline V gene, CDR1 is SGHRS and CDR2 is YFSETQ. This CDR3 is CASSLARELQETQYF. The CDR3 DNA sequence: TGCGCCAGCAGCTTGGCAAGGGAGCTCCAGGAGACCCAGTACTTC.

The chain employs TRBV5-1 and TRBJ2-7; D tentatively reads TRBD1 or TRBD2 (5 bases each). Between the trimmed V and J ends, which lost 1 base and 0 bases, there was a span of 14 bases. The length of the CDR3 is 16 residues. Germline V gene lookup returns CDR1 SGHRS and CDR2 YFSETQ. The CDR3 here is CASSLSTGTLSYEQYF. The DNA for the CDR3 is TGCGCCAGCAGCTTGTCTACCGGGACGCTCTCCTACGAGCAGTACTTC. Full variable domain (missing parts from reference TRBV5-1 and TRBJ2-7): KAGVTQTPRYLIKTRGQQVTLSCSPISGHRSVSWYQQTPGQGLQFLFEYFSETQRNKGNFPGRFSGRQFSNSRSEMNVSTLELGDSALYLCASSLSTGTLSYEQYFGPGTRLTVT.

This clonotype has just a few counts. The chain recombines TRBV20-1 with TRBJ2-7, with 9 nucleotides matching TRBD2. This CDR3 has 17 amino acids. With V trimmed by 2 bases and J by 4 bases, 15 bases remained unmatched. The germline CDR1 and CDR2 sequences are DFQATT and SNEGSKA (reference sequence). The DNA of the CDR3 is TGCAGTGCTAGACGGGCTAGCGGGAAACCCCGAGGGTACGAGCAGTACTTC. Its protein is CSARRASGKPRGYEQYF.

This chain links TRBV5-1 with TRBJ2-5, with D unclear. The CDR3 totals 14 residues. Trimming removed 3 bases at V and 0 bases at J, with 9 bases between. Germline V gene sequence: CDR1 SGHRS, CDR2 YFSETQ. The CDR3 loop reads CASSYRGDQETQYF. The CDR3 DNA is TGCGCCAGCAGCTACCGCGGAGACCAAGAGACCCAGTACTTC.

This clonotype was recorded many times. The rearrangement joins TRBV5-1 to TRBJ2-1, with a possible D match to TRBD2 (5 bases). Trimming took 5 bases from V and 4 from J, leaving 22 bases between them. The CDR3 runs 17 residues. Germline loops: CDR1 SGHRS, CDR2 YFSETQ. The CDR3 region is CASRPPISAREYNEQFF. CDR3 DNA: TGCGCCAGCAGGCCGCCTATTTCAGCTAGGGAGTACAATGAGCAGTTCTTC. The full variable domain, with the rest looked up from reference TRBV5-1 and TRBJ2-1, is KAGVTQTPRYLIKTRGQQVTLSCSPISGHRSVSWYQQTPGQGLQFLFEYFSETQRNKGNFPGRFSGRQFSNSRSEMNVSTLELGDSALYLCASRPPISAREYNEQFFGPGTRLTVL.

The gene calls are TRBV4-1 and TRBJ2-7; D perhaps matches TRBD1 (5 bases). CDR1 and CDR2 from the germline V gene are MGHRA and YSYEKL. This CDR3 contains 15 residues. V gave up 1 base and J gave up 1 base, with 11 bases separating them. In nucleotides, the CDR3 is TGCGCCAGCAGCCAAGCCAACGGACATTCCTACGAGCAGTACTTC. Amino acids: CASSQANGHSYEQYF.

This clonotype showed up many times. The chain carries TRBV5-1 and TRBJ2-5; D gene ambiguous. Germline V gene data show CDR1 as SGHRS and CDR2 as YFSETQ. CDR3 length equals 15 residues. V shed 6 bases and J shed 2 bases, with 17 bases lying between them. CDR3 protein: CASNPLRQLQETQYF. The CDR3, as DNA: TGCGCCAGCAACCCCCTCAGGCAGCTACAAGAGACCCAGTACTTC.

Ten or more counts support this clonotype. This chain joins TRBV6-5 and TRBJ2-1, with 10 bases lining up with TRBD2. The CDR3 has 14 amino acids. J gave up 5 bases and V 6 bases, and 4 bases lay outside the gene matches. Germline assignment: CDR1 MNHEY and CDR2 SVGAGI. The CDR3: CASRLAGAHNEQFF. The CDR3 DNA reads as TGTGCCAGCAGGCTAGCGGGAGCCCACAATGAGCAGTTCTTC.

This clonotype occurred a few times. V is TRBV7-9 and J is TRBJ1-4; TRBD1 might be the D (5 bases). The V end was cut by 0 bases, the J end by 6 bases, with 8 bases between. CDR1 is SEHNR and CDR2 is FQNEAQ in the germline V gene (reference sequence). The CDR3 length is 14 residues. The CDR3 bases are TGTGCCAGCAGCTTAGCTCCGGGGCATGAAAAACTGTTTTTT. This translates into CASSLAPGHEKLFF.

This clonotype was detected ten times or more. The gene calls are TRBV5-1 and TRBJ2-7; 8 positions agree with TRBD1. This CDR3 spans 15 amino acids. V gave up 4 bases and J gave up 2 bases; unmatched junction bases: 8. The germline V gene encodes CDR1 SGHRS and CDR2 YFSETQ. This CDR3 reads CASSPRTGTTYEQYF. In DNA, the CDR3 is TGCGCCAGCAGCCCCCGGACAGGGACAACCTACGAGCAGTACTTC.

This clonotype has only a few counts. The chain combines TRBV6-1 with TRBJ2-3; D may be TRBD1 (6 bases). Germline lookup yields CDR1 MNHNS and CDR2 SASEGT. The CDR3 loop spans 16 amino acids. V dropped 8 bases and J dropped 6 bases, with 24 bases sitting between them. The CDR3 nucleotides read TGTGCCAGCGAGAGACGACCGGGACGAACAGGGGATACGCAGTATTTT. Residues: CASERRPGRTGDTQYF.

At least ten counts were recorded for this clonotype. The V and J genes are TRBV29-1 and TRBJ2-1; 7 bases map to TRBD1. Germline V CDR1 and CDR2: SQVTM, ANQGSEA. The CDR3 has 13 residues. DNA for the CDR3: TGCAACATTCAGACAGGGAACTACAATGAGCAGTTCTTC. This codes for CNIQTGNYNEQFF.

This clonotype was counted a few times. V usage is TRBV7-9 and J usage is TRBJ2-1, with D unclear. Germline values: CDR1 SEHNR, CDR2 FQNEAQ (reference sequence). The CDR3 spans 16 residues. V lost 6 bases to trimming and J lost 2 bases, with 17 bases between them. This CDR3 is CASSKIPQNAYNEQFF. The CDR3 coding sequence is TGTGCCAGCAGTAAAATTCCACAAAACGCCTACAATGAGCAGTTCTTC.

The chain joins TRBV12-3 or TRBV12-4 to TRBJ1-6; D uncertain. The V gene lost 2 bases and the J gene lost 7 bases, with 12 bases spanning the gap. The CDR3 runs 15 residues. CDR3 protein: CASSLSGITNSPLHF. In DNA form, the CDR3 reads TGTGCCAGCAGTTTATCGGGTATTACGAATTCACCCCTCCACTTT.

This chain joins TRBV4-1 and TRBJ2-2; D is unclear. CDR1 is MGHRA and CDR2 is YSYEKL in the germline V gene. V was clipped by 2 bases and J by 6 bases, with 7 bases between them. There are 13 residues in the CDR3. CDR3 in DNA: TGCGCCAGCAGCCAATCGATGGCCGGGGAGCTGTTTTTT. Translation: CASSQSMAGELFF.

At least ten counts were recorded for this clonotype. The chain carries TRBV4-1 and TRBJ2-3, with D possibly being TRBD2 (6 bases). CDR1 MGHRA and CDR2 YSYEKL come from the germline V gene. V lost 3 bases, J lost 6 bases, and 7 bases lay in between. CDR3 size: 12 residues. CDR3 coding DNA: TGCGCCAGCAGCCAGACTAGGGATACGCAGTATTTT. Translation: CASSQTRDTQYF.

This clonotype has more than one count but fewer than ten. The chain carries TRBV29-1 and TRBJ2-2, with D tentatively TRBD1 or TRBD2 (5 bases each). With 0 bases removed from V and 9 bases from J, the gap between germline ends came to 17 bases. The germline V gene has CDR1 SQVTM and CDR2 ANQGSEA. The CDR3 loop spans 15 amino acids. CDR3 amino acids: CSVEDRGQGGRELFF. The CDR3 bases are TGCAGCGTTGAAGATCGGGGCCAGGGTGGGAGGGAGCTGTTTTTT.

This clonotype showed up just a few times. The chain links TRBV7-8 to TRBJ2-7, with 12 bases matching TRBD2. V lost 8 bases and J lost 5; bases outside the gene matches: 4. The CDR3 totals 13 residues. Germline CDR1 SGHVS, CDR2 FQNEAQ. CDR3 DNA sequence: TGTGCCAGCCGACTAGCGGGAGCCCACGAGCAGTACTTC. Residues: CASRLAGAHEQYF.

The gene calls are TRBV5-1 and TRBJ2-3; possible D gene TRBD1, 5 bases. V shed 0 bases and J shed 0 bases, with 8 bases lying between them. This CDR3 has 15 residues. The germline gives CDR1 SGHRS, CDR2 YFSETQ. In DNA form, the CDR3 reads TGCGCCAGCAGCTTGGAGGACACCAGCACAGATACGCAGTATTTT. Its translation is CASSLEDTSTDTQYF. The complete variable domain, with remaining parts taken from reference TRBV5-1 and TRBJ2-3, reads KAGVTQTPRYLIKTRGQQVTLSCSPISGHRSVSWYQQTPGQGLQFLFEYFSETQRNKGNFPGRFSGRQFSNSRSEMNVSTLELGDSALYLCASSLEDTSTDTQYFGPGTRLTVL.

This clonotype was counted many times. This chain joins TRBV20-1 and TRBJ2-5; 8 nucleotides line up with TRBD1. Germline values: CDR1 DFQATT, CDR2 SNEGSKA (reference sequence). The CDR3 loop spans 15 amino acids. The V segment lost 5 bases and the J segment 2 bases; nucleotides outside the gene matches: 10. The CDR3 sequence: CSAGSGTGPQETQYF. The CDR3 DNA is TGCAGTGCTGGTTCAGGGACAGGTCCACAAGAGACCCAGTACTTC.

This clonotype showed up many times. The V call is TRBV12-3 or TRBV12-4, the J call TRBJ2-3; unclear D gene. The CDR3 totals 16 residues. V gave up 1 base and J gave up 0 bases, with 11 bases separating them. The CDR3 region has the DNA TGTGCCAGCAGTTTAGGGGTTCGGGCTAGCACAGATACGCAGTATTTT. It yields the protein CASSLGVRASTDTQYF.

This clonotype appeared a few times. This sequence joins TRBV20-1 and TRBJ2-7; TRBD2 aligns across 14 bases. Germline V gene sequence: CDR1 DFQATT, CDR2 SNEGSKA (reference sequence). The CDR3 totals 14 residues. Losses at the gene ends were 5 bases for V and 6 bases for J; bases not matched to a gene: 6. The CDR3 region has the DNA TGCAGTGCTGGGACTAGCGGGAGTCGGGGCGAGCAGTACTTC. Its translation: CSAGTSGSRGEQYF.

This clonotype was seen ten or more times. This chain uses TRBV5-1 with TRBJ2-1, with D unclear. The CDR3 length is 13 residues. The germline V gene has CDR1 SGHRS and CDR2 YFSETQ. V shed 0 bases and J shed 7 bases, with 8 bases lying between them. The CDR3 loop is CASSLVRANEQFF. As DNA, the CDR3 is TGCGCCAGCAGCTTGGTTAGGGCAAATGAGCAGTTCTTC. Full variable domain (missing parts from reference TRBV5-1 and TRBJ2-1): KAGVTQTPRYLIKTRGQQVTLSCSPISGHRSVSWYQQTPGQGLQFLFEYFSETQRNKGNFPGRFSGRQFSNSRSEMNVSTLELGDSALYLCASSLVRANEQFFGPGTRLTVL.